These T cell receptor beta chains were read from a single sample in a study of cytomegalovirus exposure and HLA in healthy donors. TCRdb's table, derived via immunoSEQ multiplex PCR, lists solely in-frame clones and lacks some. Here the sample spans around 220,000 clones, roughly 88% being singletons. The sequencing sample was made of PBMCs. These receptors all come from a woman aged 18-29 years in good health and CMV-seronegative. Each CDR3 is given with its conserved first and last residue. D genes are given only for firm matches. For some rows the clone size is stated as once, few or many, or as a class when expanded; others skip it.

d_gene,v_gene,abundance,CDR3aa
TRBD2,TRBV30,-,CAWIRWGGRIANEQFF
TRBD1,TRBV28,once,CASGGAQGAYKNIQYF
-,TRBV9,-,CASSAAGVVPRGYTF
TRBD1,TRBV5-1,-,CASSPGDREGYGYTF
-,TRBV28,-,CASSYRQVHTGELFF
TRBD2,TRBV27,-,CASSLLLAGNEQFF
TRBD2,TRBV27,-,CASSILAGGKDTQYF
-,TRBV9,-,CASSIGQNTEAFF
-,TRBV6-1,-,CASSEEWEGYTF
TRBD2,TRBV2,-,CASSPLLAGGSYEQYF